The next 7 T cell receptor beta chains were all read from a single sample in a study of identical twins. TCRdb independently ran MiXCR on the 5' RACE reads; one entry per CDR3 protein. The sample lists roughly 1.6 million distinct CDR3 sequences, around 29% occurring once. What was sequenced was cord blood. These receptors all come from a newborn girl in good health.

This clonotype has just a few counts. The chain employs TRBV12-3 or TRBV12-4 and TRBJ2-1; D is undetermined. Trimming removed 6 bases from V and 8 bases from J, with 17 bases in between. The CDR3 is 14 residues long. The CDR3 region has the DNA TGTGCCAGCAGCCCTACTACGATAATAGATGAGCAGTTCTTC. Translated, it gives CASSPTTIIDEQFF.

The chain has TRBV12-3 or TRBV12-4 and TRBJ1-1; TRBD1 is a possible D gene (5 bases). Trimming took off 3 bases at V and 3 bases at J, with 17 bases between the two ends. The CDR3 covers 16 residues. The DNA of the CDR3 is TGTGCCAGCAGTTTGGGGACTCGAAGCTACCACACTGAAGCTTTCTTT. Its translation: CASSLGTRSYHTEAFF.

The chain has TRBV7-8 and TRBJ2-3, with 13 bases that match TRBD2. The germline V gene encodes CDR1 SGHVS and CDR2 FQNEAQ. The CDR3 length is 18 residues. The V and J ends lost 0 bases and 5 bases, in that order; junction bases with no gene match: 8. This CDR3 is CASSLASGLAGVKDTQYF. The CDR3 coding sequence is TGTGCCAGCAGCTTAGCTTCTGGACTAGCGGGAGTAAAAGATACGCAGTATTTT.

The V call is TRBV7-2, the J call TRBJ2-7, with unresolved D. Germline CDR1 is SGHTA and CDR2 is FQGNSA. V lost 5 bases to trimming and J lost 2 bases, with 13 bases between them. CDR3 length: 14 amino acids. CDR3 DNA: TGTGCCAGCAGCGCCCGGACGGGTACCTACGAGCAGTACTTC. As protein: CASSARTGTYEQYF. Drawing the rest from reference TRBV7-2 and TRBJ2-7, the complete variable domain is GAGVSQSPSNKVTEKGKDVELRCDPISGHTALYWYRQSLGQGLEFLIYFQGNSAPDKSGLPSDRFSAERTGGSVSTLTIQRTQQEDSAVYLCASSARTGTYEQYFGPGTRLTVT.

This clonotype was picked up a small number of times. The chain employs TRBV11-2 and TRBJ2-1; D perhaps matches TRBD2 (7 bases). This CDR3 is 14 amino acids long. With 2 bases removed from V and 8 bases from J, the gap between germline ends came to 13 bases. Per germline, CDR1 SGHAT and CDR2 FQNNGV. The CDR3 loop reads CASSLRGGVYEQFF. The DNA of the CDR3 is TGTGCCAGCAGCTTAAGGGGGGGCGTATATGAGCAGTTCTTC.

V and J are TRBV7-9 and TRBJ2-1, with 9 bases lining up with TRBD1. The V gene's germline CDR1 is SEHNR and CDR2 FQNEAQ (reference sequence). The CDR3 consists of 15 residues. V was clipped by 6 bases and J by 9 bases; unmatched bases: 12. The CDR3 sequence is CASRFGAGQGGEQFF. Here the CDR3 DNA reads TGTGCCAGCAGATTTGGTGCGGGACAGGGAGGTGAGCAGTTCTTC.

This clonotype was counted a few times. The gene calls are TRBV12-3 or TRBV12-4 and TRBJ2-4; D ambiguous. Gene TRBJ2-7 matches the end of the DNA better, so the J call may be wrong. The CDR3 consists of 15 residues. CDR3 in DNA: TGTGCCAGCAGTTTAGACGGATTTCCTTCCTACGAGCAGTACTTC. Residues: CASSLDGFPSYEQYF.